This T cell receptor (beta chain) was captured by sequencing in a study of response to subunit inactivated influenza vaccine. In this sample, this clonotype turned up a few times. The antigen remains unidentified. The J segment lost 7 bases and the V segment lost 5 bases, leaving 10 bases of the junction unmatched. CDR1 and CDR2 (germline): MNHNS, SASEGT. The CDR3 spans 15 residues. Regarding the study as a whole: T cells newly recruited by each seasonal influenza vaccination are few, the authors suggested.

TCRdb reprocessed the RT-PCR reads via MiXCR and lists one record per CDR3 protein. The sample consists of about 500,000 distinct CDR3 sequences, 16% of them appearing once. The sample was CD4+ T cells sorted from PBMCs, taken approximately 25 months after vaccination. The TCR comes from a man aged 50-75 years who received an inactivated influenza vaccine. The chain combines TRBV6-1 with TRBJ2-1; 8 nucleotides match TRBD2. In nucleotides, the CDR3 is TGTGCCAGCAGTAAGCCGGGACTAGTCCTGAATGAGCAGTTCTTC. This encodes CASSKPGLVLNEQFF.